This T cell receptor beta chain was retrieved from a study of OX40 agonist ivuxolimab in advanced cancers. Looking at the study overall: It was ivuxolimab, an agonistic anti-OX40 (CD134) antibody, that patients were treated with. Points from the study as a whole: CD8+ T cells were the subset that, on average, had more expanded clones than CD4+. Low normalized T-cell clonal expansion was additionally recorded for some nonresponders. Both CD4+ and CD8+ T cell populations in blood had undergone clonal expansion by week 6 at 0.1 to 3.0 mg/kg.

This clone was seen just once. Antigen: not known. Here immunoSEQ multiplex PCR was the method, and the copy in TCRdb shows in-frame clones only, minus some. The sample has more than 65,000 clones; about four fifths are singletons. Germline V gene sequence: CDR1 SGHNT, CDR2 YYREEE (reference sequence). This CDR3 has 15 residues. The trim removed 4 bases at V and 8 bases at J, leaving 13 bases unmatched. Sequencing was performed on CD4+ or CD8+ T cells sorted from blood, taken in a trial of the OX40 agonist ivuxolimab. The chain recombines TRBV5-4 with TRBJ2-5; 8 nucleotides align to TRBD2. The clonotype originates from an adult with an advanced solid tumor such as melanoma, head and neck, liver or kidney cancer. CDR3: CASSPQGLEGVTQYF. The CDR3 DNA reads TGTGCCAGCAGCCCCCAGGGACTAGAGGGAGTTACCCAGTACTTC.